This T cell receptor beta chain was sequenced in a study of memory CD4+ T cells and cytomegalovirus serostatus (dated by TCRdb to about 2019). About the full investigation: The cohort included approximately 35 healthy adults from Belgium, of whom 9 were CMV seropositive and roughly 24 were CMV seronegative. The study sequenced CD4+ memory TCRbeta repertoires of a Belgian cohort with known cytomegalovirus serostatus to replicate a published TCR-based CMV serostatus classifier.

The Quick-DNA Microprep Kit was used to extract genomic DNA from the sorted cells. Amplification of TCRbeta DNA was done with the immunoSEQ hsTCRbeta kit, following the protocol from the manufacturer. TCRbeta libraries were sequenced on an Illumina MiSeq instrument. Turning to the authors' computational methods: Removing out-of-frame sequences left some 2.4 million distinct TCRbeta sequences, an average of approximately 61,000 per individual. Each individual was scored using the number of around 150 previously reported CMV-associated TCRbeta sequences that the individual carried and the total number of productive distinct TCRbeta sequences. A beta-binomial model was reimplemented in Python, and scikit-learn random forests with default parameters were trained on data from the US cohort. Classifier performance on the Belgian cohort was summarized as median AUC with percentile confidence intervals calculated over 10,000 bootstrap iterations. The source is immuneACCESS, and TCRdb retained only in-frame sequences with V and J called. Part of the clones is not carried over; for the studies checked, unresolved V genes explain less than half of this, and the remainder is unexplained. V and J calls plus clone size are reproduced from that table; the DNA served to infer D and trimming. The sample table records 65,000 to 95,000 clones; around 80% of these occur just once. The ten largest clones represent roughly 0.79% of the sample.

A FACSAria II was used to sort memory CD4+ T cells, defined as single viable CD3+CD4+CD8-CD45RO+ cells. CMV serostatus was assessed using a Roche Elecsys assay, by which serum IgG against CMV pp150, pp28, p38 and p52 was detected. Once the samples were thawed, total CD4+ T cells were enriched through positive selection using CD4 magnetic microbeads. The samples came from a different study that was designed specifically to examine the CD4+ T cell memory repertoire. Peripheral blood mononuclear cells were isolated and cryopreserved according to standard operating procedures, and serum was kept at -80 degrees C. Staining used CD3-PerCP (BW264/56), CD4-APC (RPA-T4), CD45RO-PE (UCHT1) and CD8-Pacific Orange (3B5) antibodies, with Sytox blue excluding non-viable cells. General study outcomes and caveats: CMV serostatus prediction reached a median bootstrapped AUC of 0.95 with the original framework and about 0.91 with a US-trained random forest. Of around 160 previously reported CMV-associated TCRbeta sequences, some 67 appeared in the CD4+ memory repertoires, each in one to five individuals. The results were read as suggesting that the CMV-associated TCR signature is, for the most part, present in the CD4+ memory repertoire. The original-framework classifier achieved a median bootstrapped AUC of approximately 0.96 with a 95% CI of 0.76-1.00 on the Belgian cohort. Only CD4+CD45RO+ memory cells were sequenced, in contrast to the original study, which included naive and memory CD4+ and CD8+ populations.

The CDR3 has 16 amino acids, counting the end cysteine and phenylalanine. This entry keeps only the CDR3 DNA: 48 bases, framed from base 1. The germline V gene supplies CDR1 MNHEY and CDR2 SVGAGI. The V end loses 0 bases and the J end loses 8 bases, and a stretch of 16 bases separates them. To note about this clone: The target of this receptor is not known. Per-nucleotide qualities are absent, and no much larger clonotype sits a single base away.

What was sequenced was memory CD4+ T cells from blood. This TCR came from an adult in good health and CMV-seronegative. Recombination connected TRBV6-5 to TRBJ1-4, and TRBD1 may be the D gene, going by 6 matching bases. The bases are TGTGCCAGCAGTTACTCGAAGGGGGGTTTCGGGGAAAAACTGTTTTTT. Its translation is CASSYSKGGFGEKLFF.